The 7 T cell receptor beta chains in this list originate from one sample, sequenced in a study of post-analysis software for immune sequencing data. The study's findings and limits: There were five or six TRBV segments more frequent in patients than controls, and TRBV5-6, TRBV5-1 and TRBV20-1 were among them.

TCR beta cDNA libraries included unique molecular identifiers. MiXCR was run by TCRdb on the PCR reads, yielding one entry per CDR3 protein. The data hold 450,000 to 650,000 distinct CDR3 sequences, with 44% observed a single time. Antigens for these TCRs are unknown. The sample taken for sequencing was blood. These receptors were obtained from a girl aged 5-17 years with multiple sclerosis.

The rearrangement uses TRBV13 and TRBJ2-5, with D perhaps TRBD1 or TRBD2 (5 bases each). Gene TRBJ2-7 matches the end of the DNA better, so the J call may be wrong. The CDR3 has 13 residues. Per germline, CDR1 PRHDT and CDR2 FYEKMQ (reference sequence). The CDR3 DNA is TGTGCCAGCAGCTGGGGGTGGGAATCCGAGCAGTACTTC. Protein: CASSWGWESEQYF.

The V and J genes are TRBV4-1 and TRBJ2-7; 9 bases are a match to TRBD1. Germline lookup yields CDR1 MGHRA and CDR2 YSYEKL. After removal of 3 bases from V and 3 bases from J, the junction contained 3 bases not matched to a gene. The CDR3 runs 14 residues. This chain's CDR3 is CASSQGQGYYEQYF. DNA for the CDR3: TGCGCCAGCAGCCAGGGACAGGGATACTACGAGCAGTACTTC.

V and J are TRBV20-1 and TRBJ1-2; D remains unclear. The V gene's germline CDR1 is DFQATT and CDR2 SNEGSKA (reference sequence). The CDR3 is 14 residues long. V was pared by 2 bases and J by 2 bases, with 12 bases between. CDR3 residues: CSARHSGGNYGYTF. The CDR3 DNA reads as TGCAGTGCTAGACATTCAGGAGGGAACTATGGCTACACCTTC.

This clonotype was seen once. The CDR3 loop reads CASSLEGGVAKNIQYF. Here the CDR3 DNA reads TGCGCCAGCAGCTTGGAAGGGGGTGTTGCCAAAAACATTCAGTACTTC. This sequence joins TRBV5-1 and TRBJ2-7; perhaps TRBD1 as D (6 bases). The DNA end is a closer match to TRBJ2-4, so the J assignment may be wrong. CDR3 length equals 16 residues. Germline CDR1 reads SGHRS; CDR2 reads YFSETQ.

On this clonotype: Compared with germline, one end of the junction differs, possibly owing to a read error. V and J are TRBV5-1 and TRBJ2-1; D uncertain. Per the germline V gene, CDR1 is SGHRS and CDR2 is YFSETQ. This CDR3 has 14 amino acids. The CDR3 sequence: CASGLLGDNNEQFF. The CDR3 coding sequence is TGCGCCAGCGGCTTGCTAGGAGATAACAATGAGCAGTTCTTC.

The rearrangement links TRBV7-2 to TRBJ2-1; D not resolved. Germline V lookup: CDR1 SGHTA, CDR2 FQGNSA. The CDR3 is 17 amino acids. The V end was cut by 4 bases, the J end by 0 bases, with 16 bases between. The CDR3 coding sequence is TGTGCCAGCAGCTCCCCTTTAATTCGGAGCTCCTACAATGAGCAGTTCTTC. Its translation is CASSSPLIRSSYNEQFF.

V gene TRBV12-3 or TRBV12-4 combines with J gene TRBJ2-5; D may be TRBD1 or TRBD2 (5 bases each). CDR3 size: 14 residues. Trimming removed 5 bases from V and 9 bases from J, with 19 bases in between. The CDR3 spells CASSRTASLGAQYF. The CDR3 region has the DNA TGTGCCAGCAGTAGGACTGCGAGCCTGGGGGCCCAGTACTTC.